One sample yielded the 27 T cell receptor beta chains listed below, sequenced in a study of cytomegalovirus exposure and HLA in healthy donors. This PCR relied on a set of 60 Vbeta primers and 13 Jbeta primers. The data were produced by immunoSEQ multiplex PCR, yet TCRdb's version contains in-frame clones alone and is incomplete. The sample gives about 160,000 clones, approximately 80% of which show up once; 2% to 2.5% is in the top ten. Sequencing was performed on PBMCs. The receptors come from a man between 50 and 59 years old in good health and CMV-seropositive.

This chain connects TRBV7-8 to TRBJ1-1; 7 nucleotides line up with TRBD1. This CDR3 has 15 residues. V was pared by 1 base and J by 3 bases, with 5 bases of the junction left unmatched. CDR1 and CDR2 from the germline V gene are SGHVS and FQNEAQ. The CDR3 spells CASSLVDRAYTEAFF. For the CDR3, the DNA is TGTGCCAGCAGCTTAGTAGACAGGGCCTACACTGAAGCTTTCTTT.

The V gene is TRBV4-1, the J gene TRBJ2-1; 9 bases agree with TRBD2. V lost 4 bases, J lost 0 bases, and 13 bases stayed unmatched. This CDR3 has 19 residues. CDR1 MGHRA and CDR2 YSYEKL come from the germline V gene. In DNA form, the CDR3 reads TGCGCCAGCAGCCCCCTAGCGGGGCTCTATCAGAGCTCCTACAATGAGCAGTTCTTC. Residues: CASSPLAGLYQSSYNEQFF.

This chain connects TRBV19 to TRBJ1-1; unclear D gene. The V gene's germline CDR1 is LNHDA and CDR2 SQIVND (reference sequence). Trimming shortened V by 9 bases and J by 1 base, and 18 bases separated the two germline ends. The CDR3 consists of 15 residues. The CDR3: CASSPVPGGNTEAFF. CDR3 nucleotide sequence: TGTGCCAGCAGCCCCGTTCCGGGTGGGAACACTGAAGCTTTCTTT. The full variable domain, rest sourced from reference TRBV19 and TRBJ1-1, is DGGITQSPKYLFRKEGQNVTLSCEQNLNHDAMYWYRQDPGQGLRLIYYSQIVNDFQKGDIAEGYSVSREKKESFPLTVTSAQKNPTAFYLCASSPVPGGNTEAFFGQGTRLTVV.

The V call is TRBV9, the J call TRBJ2-3, with 11 bases matching TRBD2. V was clipped by 4 bases and J by 2 bases; unmatched bases: 6. Germline loops: CDR1 SGDLS, CDR2 YYNGEE. This CDR3 has 16 amino acids. CDR3 nucleotide sequence: TGTGCCAGCAGCCCGACTAGCGGGGTGCACACAGATACGCAGTATTTT. Translation: CASSPTSGVHTDTQYF.

The chain uses TRBV29-1 and TRBJ1-2; TRBD1 might be the D (6 bases). This CDR3 has 16 residues. With 3 bases removed from V and 4 bases from J, the gap between germline ends came to 21 bases. The V gene's germline CDR1 is SQVTM and CDR2 ANQGSEA. The CDR3 region is CSVELRPRQERYGYTF. In DNA form, the CDR3 reads TGCAGCGTTGAGTTAAGACCCAGACAGGAACGCTATGGCTACACCTTC.

The CDR3 sequence is CASSHGQGAFGNQPQHF. The CDR3 nucleotides read TGTGCCAGCAGCCACGGACAGGGGGCGTTCGGCAATCAGCCCCAGCATTTT. This chain connects TRBV7-8 to TRBJ1-5, with 11 bases lining up with TRBD1. V was clipped by 5 bases and J by 2 bases; unmatched bases: 8. The CDR3 length is 17 residues. CDR1 is SGHVS and CDR2 is FQNEAQ in the germline V gene.

V gene TRBV9 combines with J gene TRBJ1-5, with D tentatively TRBD1 (5 bases). Germline V gene lookup returns CDR1 SGDLS and CDR2 YYNGEE. Trimming removed 1 base at V and 3 bases at J, with 11 bases between. The CDR3 runs 15 residues. Written as DNA, the CDR3 is TGTGCCAGCAGCGTATCCCCAGGGATCAATCAGCCCCAGCATTTT. Its protein product is CASSVSPGINQPQHF.

The chain is built from TRBV19 and TRBJ2-7; 9 bases map to TRBD2. The CDR3 is 16 amino acids. Trimming took 1 base from V and 2 from J; bases not matched to a gene: 6. CDR1 and CDR2 from the germline V gene are LNHDA and SQIVND (reference sequence). CDR3: CASSIGTVAGAYEQYF. DNA for the CDR3: TGTGCCAGTAGTATAGGCACAGTAGCGGGGGCCTACGAGCAGTACTTC.

A few counts support this clone. V gene TRBV5-4 combines with J gene TRBJ2-7; 8 positions agree with TRBD2. Germline CDR1 and CDR2: SGHNT and YYREEE (reference sequence). CDR3 length: 16 residues. The V and J ends lost 0 bases and 2 bases, in that order; junction bases with no gene match: 7. CDR3 DNA: TGTGCCAGCAGCTTGGGTGGGACTAGGACGGCCTACGAGCAGTACTTC. Its protein is CASSLGGTRTAYEQYF.

This clone appeared once. V and J are TRBV4-1 and TRBJ1-2; TRBD1 might be the D (5 bases). V shed 0 bases and J shed 8 bases, with 19 bases lying between them. Germline V gene data show CDR1 as MGHRA and CDR2 as YSYEKL. The CDR3 has 16 amino acids. DNA for the CDR3: TGCGCCAGCAGCCAAGAACCCCGACAGCCGAAGGGGGGCTACACCTTC. It translates to CASSQEPRQPKGGYTF.

The chain recombines TRBV6-5 with TRBJ1-2; D unresolved. Trimming removed 6 bases from V and 4 bases from J, with 12 bases in between. From germline, CDR1 is MNHEY and CDR2 SVGAGI. CDR3 length: 13 residues. CDR3 DNA sequence: TGTGCCAGCAGAGTGGCCCTTGGCTATGGCTACACCTTC. This translates into CASRVALGYGYTF.

V is TRBV5-8 and J is TRBJ2-7; 9 positions agree with TRBD1. The ends lost 3 bases at V and 6 bases at J; junction bases unmatched: 1. Looked up from germline, CDR1 is SGHTS and CDR2 is YDEGEE. The CDR3 extends over 12 amino acids. In nucleotides, the CDR3 is TGTGCCAGCAGCTACAGGGGGCTCGAGCAGTACTTC. It encodes CASSYRGLEQYF. The full variable domain, completed using reference TRBV5-8 and TRBJ2-7, is EAGVTQSPTHLIKTRGQQATLRCSPISGHTSVYWYQQALGLGLQFLLWYDEGEERNRGNFPPRFSGRQFPNYSSELNVNALELEDSALYLCASSYRGLEQYFGPGTRLTVT.

This chain links TRBV29-1 with TRBJ2-2, with 14 bases matching TRBD2. Looked up from germline, CDR1 is SQVTM and CDR2 is ANQGSEA. V shed 0 bases and J 8 bases; nucleotides not matched to a gene: 11. The length of the CDR3 is 18 residues. CDR3: CSVEDLGTSGGIAGELFF. The CDR3 coding sequence is TGCAGCGTTGAAGATCTTGGGACTAGCGGGGGAATTGCAGGGGAGCTGTTTTTT.

The rearrangement uses TRBV5-1 and TRBJ2-7; a possible D gene is TRBD2 (5 bases). V lost 5 bases to trimming and J lost 1 base, with 16 bases between them. The CDR3 has 15 amino acids. Germline V CDR1 and CDR2: SGHRS, YFSETQ. CDR3 loop: CASSFQSSGSYEQYF. The CDR3 nucleotides are TGCGCCAGCAGTTTTCAGAGTTCGGGATCCTACGAGCAGTACTTC.

The gene calls are TRBV7-2 and TRBJ2-6, with D possibly matching TRBD2 (6 bases). CDR3 size: 17 residues. Germline values: CDR1 SGHTA, CDR2 FQGNSA. V was clipped by 2 bases and J by 3 bases, with 14 bases between them. The CDR3 bases are TGTGCCAGCAGCTTATACGCGACCGGGAGTGGGGCCAACGTCCTGACTTTC. Protein: CASSLYATGSGANVLTF.

The rearrangement joins TRBV27 to TRBJ2-7; 9 bases agree with TRBD2. Germline CDR1 is MNHEY and CDR2 is SMNVEV (reference sequence). After removal of 2 bases from V and 0 bases from J, the junction contained 2 bases not matched to a gene. This CDR3 has 15 residues. The CDR3 here is CASSLSGGSSYEQYF. The CDR3 nucleotides read TGTGCCAGCAGTTTAAGCGGGGGGTCCTCCTACGAGCAGTACTTC.

This chain uses TRBV7-2 with TRBJ2-1; D possibly corresponds to TRBD1 (6 bases). Germline V gives CDR1 SGHTA, CDR2 FQGNSA. Between the trimmed V and J ends, which lost 5 bases and 8 bases, there was a span of 22 bases. CDR3 length: 16 residues. For the CDR3, the DNA is TGTGCCAGCAGCAGAGCGTGGGGGCTTCGTTTGGATGAGCAGTTCTTC. It specifies CASSRAWGLRLDEQFF.

V and J are TRBV4-1 and TRBJ1-5, with D perhaps TRBD1 (5 bases). Per germline, CDR1 MGHRA and CDR2 YSYEKL. The V and J ends lost 4 bases and 1 base respectively, with 14 bases between them. This CDR3 has 16 residues. CDR3 nucleotides: TGCGCCAGCAGCCCTCAAGGCCGGGGGAGCAATCAGCCCCAGCATTTT. This codes for CASSPQGRGSNQPQHF.

The chain joins TRBV15 to TRBJ1-2; the match to TRBD1 covers 7 bases. Germline V lookup: CDR1 LNHNV, CDR2 YYDKDF (reference sequence). This CDR3 region has 14 residues. V was clipped by 0 bases and J by 7 bases; unmatched bases: 5. The CDR3 DNA sequence: TGTGCCACCAGCAGAGACCTTGGGACAGTTGGCTACACCTTC. Its translation: CATSRDLGTVGYTF.

The chain joins TRBV7-3 to TRBJ2-3; D is perhaps TRBD2 (7 bases). The CDR3 spans 16 residues. V shed 4 bases and J shed 3 bases, with 17 bases lying between them. Looked up from germline, CDR1 is SGHTA and CDR2 is FQGTGA. The DNA for the CDR3 is TGTGCCAGCAGCTCCTTTTTGGGGGGGGCTACAGATACGCAGTATTTT. Translating gives CASSSFLGGATDTQYF. The whole variable domain, filled in from reference TRBV7-3 and TRBJ2-3, reads GAGVSQTPSNKVTEKGKYVELRCDPISGHTALYWYRQSLGQGPEFLIYFQGTGAADDSGLPNDRFFAVRPEGSVSTLKIQRTERGDSAVYLCASSSFLGGATDTQYFGPGTRLTVL.

V usage is TRBV6-5 and J usage is TRBJ1-6; D uncertain. V lost 0 bases to trimming and J lost 8 bases, with 5 bases between them. CDR1 and CDR2 (germline): MNHEY, SVGAGI. CDR3 length: 13 amino acids. The CDR3 DNA reads as TGTGCCAGCAGTTACTCGAGGGATTCACCCCTCCACTTT. It codes for CASSYSRDSPLHF.

The sample holds one count of this clone. This CDR3 reads CASSPIGTGVEAFF. The CDR3 DNA reads TGTGCCAGCAGCCCTATCGGGACAGGAGTTGAAGCTTTCTTT. The chain carries TRBV7-2 and TRBJ1-1, with TRBD1 identical over 8 bases. Trimming took 5 bases from V and 7 from J; bases not matched to a gene: 9. This CDR3 is 14 amino acids long. CDR1 is SGHTA, CDR2 FQGNSA, per germline.

The rearrangement joins TRBV18 to TRBJ2-1; D is unresolved. Germline V gene data show CDR1 as KGHSH and CDR2 as LQKENI. The CDR3 has 15 amino acids. The V end lost 3 bases, the J end lost 2 bases, and 11 bases lay between the germline ends. The DNA of the CDR3 is TGTGCCAGCTCACCCCTAAAAAATCCCTACAATGAGCAGTTCTTC. Translating gives CASSPLKNPYNEQFF.

The CDR3 loop is CASSLSGTTVTEAFF. DNA for the CDR3: TGTGCCAGCAGCCTTTCCGGGACTACGGTCACTGAAGCTTTCTTT. The chain joins TRBV14 to TRBJ1-1; tentatively, D is TRBD1 (5 bases). Trimming took off 4 bases at V and 4 bases at J, with 16 bases between the two ends. The CDR3 is made up of 15 amino acids. The V gene's germline CDR1 is SGHDN and CDR2 FVKESK.

This clone was counted a few times. The chain recombines TRBV5-4 with TRBJ2-4, with 7 bases that match TRBD1. Looked up from germline, CDR1 is SGHNT and CDR2 is YYREEE (reference sequence). With V trimmed by 0 bases and J by 7 bases, 4 bases remained unmatched. The CDR3 is 14 residues long. Written as DNA, the CDR3 is TGTGCCAGCAGCTTGGTTACACAGGGGAACATTCAGTACTTC. It specifies CASSLVTQGNIQYF.

CDR3 in DNA: TGTGCCAGCAGCGGCGGGTCCCCTGGAAACACCATATATTTT. Protein product: CASSGGSPGNTIYF. V usage is TRBV9 and J usage is TRBJ1-3, with unresolved D. The germline V gene has CDR1 SGDLS and CDR2 YYNGEE. The CDR3 contains 14 residues. Trimming took 3 bases from V and 2 from J, leaving 9 bases between them.

The chain carries TRBV28 and TRBJ2-5; D may be TRBD1 (5 bases). The DNA end lines up better with TRBJ2-7; the J call may be wrong. The V gene's germline CDR1 is MDHEN and CDR2 SYDVKM. This CDR3 contains 13 residues. CDR3 residues: CASSLRQGYEQYF. As DNA, the CDR3 is TGTGCCAGCAGTTTAAGGCAGGGTTACGAGCAGTACTTC.